The rows below give T cell receptor beta chains drawn from one sample of a study of a mutant IDH1 vaccine in newly diagnosed glioma. TCRdb's table, derived via immunoSEQ multiplex PCR, lists solely in-frame clones and lacks some. The profile shows some 60,000 clones, around 81% of them singletons. No antigen has been identified for these receptors. Sequencing was performed on PBMCs, taken from a glioma patient whose treatment included an IDH1 peptide vaccine. These TCRs come from a middle-aged man with glioma. The CDR3 runs from the conserved cysteine through the conserved F or W. Each record gives: CDR3 protein, CDR3 DNA, D gene, V gene, clone size, J gene. The D gene is left open where the match is weak. Rows give clone size only sometimes, using once, few, many, or a class for an expanded clone.

CDR3 protein: CASSQVSGIAEAFF
CDR3 DNA: TGCGCCAGCAGCCAAGTTTCAGGGATCGCTGAAGCTTTCTTT
D gene: -
V gene: TRBV4-1
clone size: few
J gene: TRBJ1-1

CDR3 protein: CASSLEGGTYGYTF
CDR3 DNA: TGTGCCAGCAGCTTAGAGGGAGGGACCTATGGCTACACCTTC
D gene: -
V gene: TRBV7-9
clone size: -
J gene: TRBJ1-2

CDR3 protein: CASSPGTSPYEQYF
CDR3 DNA: TGTGCCAGCAGCCCAGGGACTAGCCCCTACGAGCAGTACTTC
D gene: TRBD2
V gene: TRBV5-4
clone size: -
J gene: TRBJ2-7

CDR3 protein: CASSQEGLLGYTF
CDR3 DNA: TGTGCCAGCAGCCAAGAGGGGCTTCTTGGCTACACCTTC
D gene: -
V gene: TRBV4-2
clone size: -
J gene: TRBJ1-2

CDR3 protein: CASSPRRTGKGDEQYF
CDR3 DNA: TGCGCCAGCAGCCCCAGGCGTACAGGGAAGGGGGACGAGCAGTACTTC
D gene: -
V gene: TRBV4-3
clone size: -
J gene: TRBJ2-7

CDR3 protein: CASSTGTINTGELFF
CDR3 DNA: TGTGCCAGTAGTACCGGGACAATAAACACCGGGGAGCTGTTTTTT
D gene: -
V gene: TRBV19
clone size: few
J gene: TRBJ2-2

CDR3 protein: CASSLEQGQGTEAFF
CDR3 DNA: TGCGCCAGCAGCTTGGAACAGGGGCAGGGCACTGAAGCTTTCTTT
D gene: TRBD1
V gene: TRBV5-1
clone size: -
J gene: TRBJ1-1

CDR3 protein: CASRFGLAGAYNEQFF
CDR3 DNA: TGTGCCAGCCGGTTTGGACTAGCGGGAGCCTACAATGAGCAGTTCTTC
D gene: TRBD2
V gene: TRBV7-2
clone size: once
J gene: TRBJ2-1

CDR3 protein: CASSSSISYEQYF
CDR3 DNA: TGTGCCAGCAGCTCCTCCATCTCCTACGAGCAGTACTTC
D gene: -
V gene: TRBV5-4
clone size: -
J gene: TRBJ2-7

CDR3 protein: CSARTGGIQYF
CDR3 DNA: TGCAGTGCTAGGACAGGGGGCATTCAGTACTTC
D gene: TRBD1
V gene: TRBV20-1
clone size: once
J gene: TRBJ2-4

CDR3 protein: CASSLALGRSYEQYF
CDR3 DNA: TGTGCCAGCAGCTTGGCACTAGGCCGCTCCTACGAGCAGTACTTC
D gene: -
V gene: TRBV5-6
clone size: -
J gene: TRBJ2-7

CDR3 protein: CASSLDNQGNYGYTF
CDR3 DNA: TGTGCCAGCAGCTTAGATAATCAGGGCAACTATGGCTACACCTTC
D gene: -
V gene: TRBV7-2
clone size: -
J gene: TRBJ1-2

CDR3 protein: CAWSVLYRSNYGYTF
CDR3 DNA: TGTGCCTGGAGTGTACTATACAGGTCTAACTATGGCTACACCTTC
D gene: -
V gene: TRBV30
clone size: -
J gene: TRBJ1-2

CDR3 protein: CASSSQGYHEQYF
CDR3 DNA: TGCGCCAGCAGCTCTCAGGGGTACCACGAGCAGTACTTC
D gene: -
V gene: TRBV4-1
clone size: -
J gene: TRBJ2-7

CDR3 protein: CAWSGRGEWQENTIYF
CDR3 DNA: TGTGCCTGGAGTGGTCGAGGGGAGTGGCAGGAAAACACCATATATTTT
D gene: -
V gene: TRBV30
clone size: -
J gene: TRBJ1-3

CDR3 protein: CASSYSSRGGCNQPQHF
CDR3 DNA: TGTGCCAGCAGTTACTCGTCCAGGGGAGGTTGCAATCAGCCCCAGCATTTT
D gene: -
V gene: TRBV6-7
clone size: few
J gene: TRBJ1-5

CDR3 protein: CASSPGLGRTSGRGHEQYF
CDR3 DNA: TGTGCCAGCAGCCCCGGGCTTGGGCGAACTAGCGGGAGGGGCCACGAGCAGTACTTC
D gene: TRBD2
V gene: TRBV11-2
clone size: -
J gene: TRBJ2-7

CDR3 protein: CASSPVRDGGAETQYF
CDR3 DNA: TGTGCCAGCAGCCCAGTCCGGGACGGGGGGGCAGAGACCCAGTACTTC
D gene: TRBD2
V gene: TRBV7-2
clone size: -
J gene: TRBJ2-5

CDR3 protein: CSVLRDRAGYTF
CDR3 DNA: TGCAGCGTTCTCCGGGACAGGGCTGGCTACACCTTC
D gene: TRBD1
V gene: TRBV29-1
clone size: -
J gene: TRBJ1-2

CDR3 protein: CAIQDQETQYF
CDR3 DNA: TGTGCCATACAGGATCAAGAGACCCAGTACTTC
D gene: -
V gene: TRBV10-3
clone size: -
J gene: TRBJ2-5

CDR3 protein: CSVENNRRGEQYF
CDR3 DNA: TGCAGCGTTGAAAACAACCGCCGAGGGGAGCAGTACTTC
D gene: -
V gene: TRBV29-1
clone size: -
J gene: TRBJ2-7

CDR3 protein: CASSLGQEATDTQYF
CDR3 DNA: TGTGCCAGCAGCCTGGGACAGGAAGCCACAGATACGCAGTATTTT
D gene: TRBD1
V gene: TRBV7-9
clone size: few
J gene: TRBJ2-3

CDR3 protein: CASSLMYDEQFF
CDR3 DNA: TGTGCCAGCAGCTTAATGTACGACGAGCAGTTCTTC
D gene: -
V gene: TRBV7-2
clone size: -
J gene: TRBJ2-1

CDR3 protein: CASSQGPNTEAFF
CDR3 DNA: TGTGCCAGCAGCCAGGGACCGAACACTGAAGCTTTCTTT
D gene: -
V gene: TRBV28
clone size: -
J gene: TRBJ1-1

CDR3 protein: CATSRERGAGQPQHF
CDR3 DNA: TGTGCCACCAGCAGAGAACGAGGGGCGGGTCAGCCCCAGCATTTT
D gene: -
V gene: TRBV15
clone size: -
J gene: TRBJ1-5

CDR3 protein: CASSSDSTNEKLFF
CDR3 DNA: TGTGCCAGCAGTTCCGACAGCACTAATGAAAAACTGTTTTTT
D gene: -
V gene: TRBV7-2
clone size: -
J gene: TRBJ1-4

CDR3 protein: CASSFDTGSYEQYF
CDR3 DNA: TGTGCCAGCAGCTTCGACACGGGATCCTACGAGCAGTACTTC
D gene: -
V gene: TRBV5-6
clone size: -
J gene: TRBJ2-7

CDR3 protein: CASSPSSRGETQYF
CDR3 DNA: TGTGCCAGCAGCCCATCGAGTAGGGGAGAGACCCAGTACTTC
D gene: -
V gene: TRBV11-2
clone size: -
J gene: TRBJ2-5

CDR3 protein: CAIRPGTGNTGELFF
CDR3 DNA: TGTGCCATCAGACCCGGGACGGGGAACACCGGGGAGCTGTTTTTT
D gene: -
V gene: TRBV10-3
clone size: -
J gene: TRBJ2-2

CDR3 protein: CASSFWDRGNTEAFF
CDR3 DNA: TGCGCCAGCAGCTTTTGGGACAGGGGTAATACTGAAGCTTTCTTT
D gene: TRBD1
V gene: TRBV5-1
clone size: -
J gene: TRBJ1-1

CDR3 protein: CASSLGGLAASGANVLTF
CDR3 DNA: TGTGCCAGCAGTTTGGGGGGACTAGCAGCCTCTGGGGCCAACGTCCTGACTTTC
D gene: TRBD2
V gene: TRBV28
clone size: once
J gene: TRBJ2-6

CDR3 protein: CAISYTTGTITHNEQFF
CDR3 DNA: TGTGCCATCAGTTATACTACCGGGACTATTACCCACAATGAGCAGTTCTTC
D gene: TRBD2
V gene: TRBV10-3
clone size: few
J gene: TRBJ2-1

CDR3 protein: CASRKPSRAKGNEQFF
CDR3 DNA: TGTGCCAGCAGAAAACCTTCGCGGGCTAAGGGCAATGAGCAGTTCTTC
D gene: -
V gene: TRBV21-1
clone size: -
J gene: TRBJ2-1